Listed below are T cell receptor beta chains from one sample, sequenced in a study of control samples from healthy donors and cancer patients. Profiling relied on immunoSEQ multiplex PCR, and the TCRdb table lists in-frame clones only, not all of them. The profile covers 120,000 or so clones, with 93% appearing a single time and under 2% taken by the ten largest. The sample consisted of PBMCs. Receptor source: a man aged 45-60 years with head and neck cancer. The CDR3 runs from the conserved cysteine through the conserved F or W. Fields, in order: clone size, D gene, V gene, J gene, CDR3 DNA, CDR3 protein. A D gene is named only where the DNA matches it firmly. For some rows the clone size is stated as once, few or many, or as a class when expanded; others skip it.

clone_size: -; d_call: TRBD1; v_call: TRBV19; j_call: TRBJ1-2; cdr3_nt: TGTGCCAGTAACCTGAGGGGACAGCGCCGTGGCTACACCTTC; cdr3_aa: CASNLRGQRRGYTF
clone_size: -; d_call: -; v_call: TRBV4-2; j_call: TRBJ1-2; cdr3_nt: TGTGCCAGCAGCCCTCGGACCGAGGCTTACTATGGCTACACCTTC; cdr3_aa: CASSPRTEAYYGYTF
clone_size: -; d_call: -; v_call: TRBV4-2; j_call: TRBJ2-7; cdr3_nt: TGTGCCAGCAGCCTATCGGACTCGAGATCCTCCTACGAGCAGTACTTC; cdr3_aa: CASSLSDSRSSYEQYF
clone_size: -; d_call: -; v_call: TRBV11-3; j_call: TRBJ2-7; cdr3_nt: TGTGCCAGCAGCTTCTCCCCAGGAGAGGAGGGGTCGTCGGAGCAGTACTTC; cdr3_aa: CASSFSPGEEGSSEQYF
clone_size: -; d_call: -; v_call: TRBV4-3; j_call: TRBJ1-1; cdr3_nt: TGCGCCAGCAGCCAAGAAGCCATGGGGGGGAACACTGAAGCTTTCTTT; cdr3_aa: CASSQEAMGGNTEAFF
clone_size: -; d_call: -; v_call: TRBV7-6; j_call: TRBJ1-3; cdr3_nt: TGTGCCAGCAGCTTATCGGCCCCAGGGGGAAACACCATATATTTT; cdr3_aa: CASSLSAPGGNTIYF
clone_size: -; d_call: -; v_call: TRBV6-2/TRBV6-3; j_call: TRBJ1-3; cdr3_nt: TGTGCCAGCAGTTACACCTCTGGAAACACCATATATTTT; cdr3_aa: CASSYTSGNTIYF
clone_size: many; d_call: -; v_call: TRBV12-3/TRBV12-4; j_call: TRBJ1-2; cdr3_nt: TGTGCCAGCAGTTTTAGGGAGGGTTATGGCTACACCTTC; cdr3_aa: CASSFREGYGYTF
clone_size: few; d_call: TRBD2; v_call: TRBV14; j_call: TRBJ2-3; cdr3_nt: TGTGCCAGCAGCCAACTCCCCCGGGGGGGGGCCACAGATACGCAGTATTTT; cdr3_aa: CASSQLPRGGATDTQYF
clone_size: -; d_call: TRBD1; v_call: TRBV19; j_call: TRBJ1-1; cdr3_nt: TGTGCCACCTTACCAGGACAGGGGAACACTGAAGCTTTCTTT; cdr3_aa: CATLPGQGNTEAFF
clone_size: -; d_call: -; v_call: TRBV6-5; j_call: TRBJ2-4; cdr3_nt: TGTGCCAGCAGTTACTTTGGGGGTAGCAAAAACATTCAGTACTTC; cdr3_aa: CASSYFGGSKNIQYF
clone_size: -; d_call: -; v_call: TRBV2; j_call: TRBJ1-4; cdr3_nt: TGTGCCAGCTCCCCCGGAACGGCGGATGAAAAACTGTTTTTT; cdr3_aa: CASSPGTADEKLFF
clone_size: -; d_call: TRBD2; v_call: TRBV12-3/TRBV12-4; j_call: TRBJ2-5; cdr3_nt: TGTGCCAGCACCAAAGGACTAGCGGAGACCCAGTACTTC; cdr3_aa: CASTKGLAETQYF
clone_size: -; d_call: -; v_call: TRBV19; j_call: TRBJ2-3; cdr3_nt: TGTGCCAGTACACCGGGCCAAGATACGCAGTATTTT; cdr3_aa: CASTPGQDTQYF
clone_size: -; d_call: -; v_call: TRBV19; j_call: TRBJ2-1; cdr3_nt: TGTGCCAGTAGTATCGGGTATGGCAATGAGCAGTTCTTC; cdr3_aa: CASSIGYGNEQFF
clone_size: -; d_call: -; v_call: TRBV5-6; j_call: TRBJ2-2; cdr3_nt: TGTGCCAGCAGCTTGTTGGGGCCAGGCACCGGGGAGCTGTTTTTT; cdr3_aa: CASSLLGPGTGELFF
clone_size: -; d_call: TRBD1; v_call: TRBV3-1/TRBV3-2; j_call: TRBJ1-1; cdr3_nt: TGTGCCAGCACCTCAGGGGGTACTGAAGCTTTCTTT; cdr3_aa: CASTSGGTEAFF
clone_size: -; d_call: -; v_call: TRBV28; j_call: TRBJ1-5; cdr3_nt: TGTGCCAGCAGTTTCGGAGGGTTTAGCAATCAGCCCCAGCATTTT; cdr3_aa: CASSFGGFSNQPQHF
clone_size: -; d_call: -; v_call: TRBV3-1/TRBV3-2; j_call: TRBJ2-3; cdr3_nt: TGTGCCAGCAGCCCCGGACTAACTAGCACAGATACGCAGTATTTT; cdr3_aa: CASSPGLTSTDTQYF
clone_size: -; d_call: TRBD1; v_call: TRBV7-9; j_call: TRBJ2-5; cdr3_nt: TGTGCCAGCAGCGGGACAGTCCAAGAGACCCAGTACTTC; cdr3_aa: CASSGTVQETQYF
clone_size: -; d_call: -; v_call: TRBV5-4; j_call: TRBJ2-5; cdr3_nt: TGTGCCAGCAGCTTGGGAGGAGCAGAGACCCAGTACTTC; cdr3_aa: CASSLGGAETQYF
clone_size: -; d_call: -; v_call: TRBV5-5; j_call: TRBJ2-3; cdr3_nt: TGTGCCAGCAGCTTGTTCGGGGGCGAGGCAGATACGCAGTATTTT; cdr3_aa: CASSLFGGEADTQYF